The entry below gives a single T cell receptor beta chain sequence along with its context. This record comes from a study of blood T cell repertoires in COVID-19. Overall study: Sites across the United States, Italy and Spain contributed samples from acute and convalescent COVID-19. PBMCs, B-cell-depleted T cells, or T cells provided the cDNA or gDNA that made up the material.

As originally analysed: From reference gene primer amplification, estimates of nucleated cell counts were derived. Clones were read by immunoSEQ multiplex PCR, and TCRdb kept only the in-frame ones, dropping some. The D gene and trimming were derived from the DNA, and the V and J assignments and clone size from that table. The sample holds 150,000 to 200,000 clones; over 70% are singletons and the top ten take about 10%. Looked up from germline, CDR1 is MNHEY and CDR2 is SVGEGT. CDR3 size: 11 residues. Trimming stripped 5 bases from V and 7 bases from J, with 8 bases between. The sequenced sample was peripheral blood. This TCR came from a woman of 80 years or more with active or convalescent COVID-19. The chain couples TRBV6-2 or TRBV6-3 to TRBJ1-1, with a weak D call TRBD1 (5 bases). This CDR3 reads CASSPRVEAFF. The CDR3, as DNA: TGTGCCAGCAGTCCCAGGGTTGAAGCTTTCTTT.